This entry is about one T cell receptor beta chain. The sample originates from a study of T cell changes during pregnancy in multiple sclerosis. Clones were read by immunoSEQ multiplex PCR, and TCRdb kept only the in-frame ones, dropping some. The sample yields 88,000 or so clones, about 90% seen once. The sample was peripheral blood, taken before pregnancy. The receptor comes from a female donor with multiple sclerosis, enrolled in a pregnancy study.

The CDR3 DNA reads TGTGCCAGCAGCTTAGGACAGGGACTAATGCCCAATGAGCAGTTCTTC. Protein product: CASSLGQGLMPNEQFF. V usage is TRBV13 and J usage is TRBJ2-1; TRBD2 is a possible D gene (7 bases). Germline values: CDR1 PRHDT, CDR2 FYEKMQ (reference sequence). The CDR3 extends over 16 amino acids. V was pared by 0 bases and J by 6 bases, with 15 bases between. Full variable domain (missing parts from reference TRBV13 and TRBJ2-1): AAGVIQSPRHLIKEKRETATLKCYPIPRHDTVYWYQQGPGQDPQFLISFYEKMQSDKGSIPDRFSAQQFSDYHSELNMSSLELGDSALYFCASSLGQGLMPNEQFFGPGTRLTVL.